Presented here are 22 T cell receptor beta chains from one specimen sequenced in a study of blood T cell repertoires in COVID-19. Sequencing used immunoSEQ multiplex PCR; TCRdb keeps in-frame clones, though not all of them. Here the sample spans more than 150,000 clones, 94% being singletons. Sequences were obtained from peripheral blood. All receptors derive from a man aged 25 to 45 with COVID-19, enrolled during active disease.

The rearrangement joins TRBV3-1 (or the pseudogene TRBV3-2) to TRBJ2-1, with D possibly being TRBD1 (6 bases). The CDR3 has 12 amino acids. Per the germline V gene, CDR1 is LGHDT and CDR2 is YNNKEL (reference sequence). Trimming cost V 4 bases and J 7 bases, with 8 bases left between them. CDR3 residues: CASSRQANEQFF. CDR3 sequence (DNA): TGTGCCAGCAGCCGACAGGCGAATGAGCAGTTCTTC.

This clone was seen just once. This chain uses TRBV19 with TRBJ2-7; 9 bases match TRBD1. With 5 bases clipped from V and 7 bases from J, the junction kept 9 bases outside the gene matches. Germline CDR1 and CDR2: LNHDA and SQIVND (reference sequence). There are 14 residues in the CDR3. The CDR3 sequence is CASSAGQGSREQYF. DNA of the CDR3: TGTGCCAGTAGTGCGGGACAGGGTTCGAGGGAGCAGTACTTC.

The chain joins TRBV5-4 to TRBJ2-1; TRBD2 agrees at 11 bases. V was clipped by 0 bases and J by 4 bases; unmatched bases: 3. The CDR3 contains 16 residues. CDR1 and CDR2 from the germline V gene are SGHNT and YYREEE (reference sequence). The CDR3: CASSLDGLAGYNEQFF. The CDR3 bases are TGTGCCAGCAGCTTGGACGGACTAGCGGGTTACAATGAGCAGTTCTTC.

This chain joins TRBV4-1 and TRBJ2-2, with a tentative D call TRBD1 (7 bases). Trimming stripped 7 bases from V and 4 bases from J, with 13 bases between. Germline V CDR1 and CDR2: MGHRA, YSYEKL. CDR3 length equals 14 residues. The CDR3 DNA is TGCGCCAGCAAACCGCGGGACAGCACCGGGGAGCTGTTTTTT. Its translation is CASKPRDSTGELFF.

The chain couples TRBV5-1 to TRBJ1-1; TRBD1 matches 8 bases. Germline assignment: CDR1 SGHRS and CDR2 YFSETQ. The junction had 5 bases not matched to a gene; V was cut back by 4 bases and J by 0 bases. The CDR3 has 15 residues. The CDR3 region has the DNA TGCGCCAGCAGCCAGGACAGGGTTTTGAACACTGAAGCTTTCTTT. Protein: CASSQDRVLNTEAFF.

This clone was recorded once. This rearrangement joins TRBV2 to TRBJ1-3, with 7 bases lining up with TRBD1. The germline V gene encodes CDR1 SNHLY and CDR2 FYNNEI. This CDR3 contains 15 residues. After removal of 6 bases from V and 1 base from J, the junction contained 6 bases not matched to a gene. CDR3 amino acids: CASSAGQQSGNTIYF. CDR3 DNA: TGTGCCAGCAGCGCGGGACAGCAATCTGGAAACACCATATATTTT.

Here the CDR3 DNA reads TGTGCCAGCAGCTTAGAGGTTCCAGGGAACACTGAAGCTTTCTTT. Protein: CASSLEVPGNTEAFF. V is TRBV7-9 and J is TRBJ1-1; D remains ambiguous. The CDR3 loop spans 15 amino acids. The V end was cut by 1 base, the J end by 1 base, with 10 bases between. CDR1 and CDR2 from the germline V gene are SEHNR and FQNEAQ (reference sequence).

The rearrangement uses TRBV2 and TRBJ1-4; D is undetermined. Germline lookup yields CDR1 SNHLY and CDR2 FYNNEI. V was shortened by 6 bases and J by 5 bases, with 16 bases between the two germline ends. The CDR3 has 15 residues. CDR3 loop: CASRLSGIPNEKLFF. The DNA of the CDR3 is TGTGCCAGCAGGCTATCAGGAATCCCGAATGAAAAACTGTTTTTT.

The chain joins TRBV28 to TRBJ2-2, with D tentatively TRBD1 (7 bases). This CDR3 spans 15 amino acids. Germline CDR1 is MDHEN and CDR2 is SYDVKM. Trimming left V 5 bases short and J 3 bases short, with 13 bases between. This CDR3 reads CASSQGGAHTGELFF. The CDR3 DNA reads TGTGCCAGCAGTCAGGGGGGAGCCCACACCGGGGAGCTGTTTTTT.

V is TRBV19 and J is TRBJ1-4; a weak D match, TRBD1 (6 bases). The CDR3 is 14 residues long. Germline V gene lookup returns CDR1 LNHDA and CDR2 SQIVND (reference sequence). The germline V and J ends were trimmed by 10 bases and 5 bases, with 17 bases remaining between them. CDR3 in DNA: TGTGCCACCCGGGGGGGCGGAGAAAATGAAAAACTGTTTTTT. Translated: CATRGGGENEKLFF.

The chain employs TRBV3-1 (or the pseudogene TRBV3-2) and TRBJ1-6; the D gene is possibly TRBD1 (6 bases). Trimming cost V 0 bases and J 7 bases, with 13 bases left between them. The CDR3 contains 16 residues. CDR1 is LGHDT, CDR2 YNNKEL, per germline (reference sequence). In DNA, the CDR3 is TGTGCCAGCAGCCAAGATCTGGGGGCCCGGAATTCACCCCTCCACTTT. It yields the protein CASSQDLGARNSPLHF.

The chain couples TRBV5-1 to TRBJ1-5, with TRBD1 as a possible D gene (6 bases). The ends were cut back, 4 bases at V and 2 bases at J, with 13 bases in the middle. Germline V gives CDR1 SGHRS, CDR2 YFSETQ. The CDR3 extends over 15 amino acids. CDR3 in amino acids: CASSEQGIGNQPQHF. As DNA, the CDR3 is TGCGCCAGCAGCGAGCAGGGGATTGGCAATCAGCCCCAGCATTTT. The full variable domain, rest sourced from reference TRBV5-1 and TRBJ1-5, is KAGVTQTPRYLIKTRGQQVTLSCSPISGHRSVSWYQQTPGQGLQFLFEYFSETQRNKGNFPGRFSGRQFSNSRSEMNVSTLELGDSALYLCASSEQGIGNQPQHFGDGTRLSIL.

The gene calls are TRBV2 and TRBJ2-6; D perhaps matches TRBD1 (6 bases). Germline values: CDR1 SNHLY, CDR2 FYNNEI. The CDR3 is 14 amino acids. With 9 bases removed from V and 2 bases from J, the gap between germline ends came to 11 bases. DNA of the CDR3: TGTGCCAGTCAGAACAGGGCTGGGGCCAACGTCCTGACTTTC. Encoded protein: CASQNRAGANVLTF.

The chain employs TRBV5-1 and TRBJ1-5; possibly TRBD1 for D (6 bases). Trimming pared 1 base from V and 5 bases from J, leaving 13 bases between. The germline gives CDR1 SGHRS, CDR2 YFSETQ. CDR3 length: 15 amino acids. The CDR3 coding sequence is TGCGCCAGCAGCTTGTTCCCGGACAGATATCAGCCCCAGCATTTT. This sequence encodes CASSLFPDRYQPQHF.

The chain joins TRBV19 to TRBJ1-3, with D uncertain. Trimming pared 3 bases from V and 3 bases from J, leaving 9 bases between. Germline V gene data show CDR1 as LNHDA and CDR2 as SQIVND (reference sequence). The CDR3 has 14 amino acids. CDR3 residues: CASSMAGSGNTIYF. CDR3 coding DNA: TGTGCCAGTAGTATGGCGGGGAGTGGAAACACCATATATTTT.

The chain carries TRBV3-1 (or the pseudogene TRBV3-2) and TRBJ1-2; possibly TRBD1 for D (5 bases). Between the trimmed V and J ends, which lost 0 bases and 3 bases, there was a span of 5 bases. Germline lookup yields CDR1 LGHDT and CDR2 YNNKEL (reference sequence). The CDR3 extends over 13 amino acids. Written as DNA, the CDR3 is TGTGCCAGCAGCCAAGAACAGGACTATGGCTACACCTTC. Protein product: CASSQEQDYGYTF.

The genes are TRBV9 and TRBJ2-5; D possibly corresponds to TRBD2 (6 bases). Trimming left V 4 bases short and J 2 bases short, with 21 bases between. The CDR3 sequence is 17 residues long. Germline-derived CDR1 and CDR2 are SGDLS and YYNGEE. The CDR3 region is CASSSSLGGRGQETQYF. In nucleotides, the CDR3 is TGTGCCAGCAGCTCCTCTCTCGGGGGACGTGGACAAGAGACCCAGTACTTC.

The gene calls are TRBV3-1 (or the pseudogene TRBV3-2) and TRBJ2-3; no clear D gene. Per germline, CDR1 LGHDT and CDR2 YNNKEL (reference sequence). V lost 1 base to trimming and J lost 2 bases, with 10 bases between them. CDR3 length equals 15 residues. Here the CDR3 reads CASSQVPVYTDTQYF. The CDR3 DNA sequence: TGTGCCAGCAGCCAAGTCCCAGTATACACAGATACGCAGTATTTT.

This clone was counted once. At the DNA level, this CDR3 is encoded by other sequences in the same sample as well. This sequence joins TRBV20-1 and TRBJ1-2, with a possible D match to TRBD1 (6 bases). Germline CDR1 DFQATT, CDR2 SNEGSKA (reference sequence). Trimming shortened V by 6 bases and J by 3 bases, and 8 bases separated the two germline ends. CDR3 length equals 11 residues. CDR3 sequence: CSARTDYGYTF. The CDR3 nucleotides read TGCAGTGCCAGGACAGACTATGGCTACACCTTC.

The V gene is TRBV19, the J gene TRBJ2-1; 11 bases align to TRBD1. Germline CDR1 LNHDA, CDR2 SQIVND (reference sequence). This CDR3 region has 16 residues. V shed 5 bases, J shed 7 bases, and the junction held 10 bases outside the gene matches. The CDR3 protein is CASSDLGQGAANEQFF. In DNA form, the CDR3 reads TGTGCCAGTAGTGACCTCGGACAGGGGGCGGCGAATGAGCAGTTCTTC.

The CDR3 bases are TGTGCCAGCAGACCGGACAGGTTCAACGAGCAGTACTTC. Translating gives CASRPDRFNEQYF. The chain couples TRBV6-5 to TRBJ2-7, with TRBD1 identical over 7 bases. Losses at the gene ends were 6 bases for V and 5 bases for J; bases not matched to a gene: 7. CDR3 size: 13 residues. Germline V CDR1 and CDR2: MNHEY, SVGAGI.

The gene calls are TRBV4-1 and TRBJ1-5; D remains ambiguous. Trimming removed 0 bases from V and 0 bases from J, with 9 bases in between. The CDR3 has 16 residues. Germline V gene lookup returns CDR1 MGHRA and CDR2 YSYEKL. This chain's CDR3 is CASSQDPGYSNQPQHF. CDR3 nucleotide sequence: TGCGCCAGCAGCCAAGATCCGGGGTATAGCAATCAGCCCCAGCATTTT.